These T cell receptor beta chains were read from a single sample in a study of cytomegalovirus exposure and HLA in healthy donors. Profiling relied on immunoSEQ multiplex PCR, and the TCRdb table lists in-frame clones only, not all of them. Here the sample spans some 170,000 clones, 81% being singletons. The sequenced sample consisted of PBMCs. The receptors shown here come from a woman between 18 and 29 years old in good health and CMV-seropositive. The conserved cysteine and the conserved F or W are not part of the CDR3 here. D genes are given only for firm matches. Some rows have no size entry. The others give once, few or many, or a class for an expanded clone.

j_call	d_call	v_call	clone_size	cdr3_aa
TRBJ1-5	NA	TRBV6-4	NA	ASRENPTSNQPQH
TRBJ1-1	NA	TRBV28	NA	ASSLPSQGNTEAF
TRBJ1-1	TRBD1	TRBV5-1	NA	ASRSGTGGYSEAF
TRBJ2-5	NA	TRBV29-1	NA	SVESAYSGETQY
TRBJ1-5	TRBD1	TRBV7-9	NA	ASSDRGGGAMYQPQH
TRBJ1-2	NA	TRBV19	once	ASSIWGGEKGGYT
TRBJ2-7	NA	TRBV10-1	NA	ASSESATYEQY
TRBJ1-1	NA	TRBV14	NA	ASSRTGGVYTEAF
TRBJ1-2	NA	TRBV4-1	NA	ASSQAGAGGEHYGYT
TRBJ2-2	NA	TRBV7-9	NA	ATGPGLTGELF
TRBJ1-1	NA	TRBV4-2	once	ASSRSTAEMNTEAF
TRBJ1-2	TRBD1	TRBV5-6	NA	ASSPGTGGRLGYT
TRBJ2-7	NA	TRBV7-2	once	ASSLSAGSYEQY
TRBJ2-1	NA	TRBV29-1	NA	SVESMVGGFIDEQF
TRBJ1-3	TRBD1	TRBV7-9	NA	ASSLGWQGDSNTIY
TRBJ1-6	TRBD1	TRBV5-6	NA	ASSGDRMNSPLH
TRBJ2-5	TRBD1	TRBV4-1	once	ASSPLQGFRETQY
TRBJ2-1	TRBD1	TRBV5-1	NA	ASSRLGQGYNEQF
TRBJ1-1	NA	TRBV5-6	NA	ASSFWGGNTEAF
TRBJ2-2	NA	TRBV29-1	NA	SVTGLLNTGELF
TRBJ2-2	TRBD2	TRBV5-1	once	ASSLGLAARELF
TRBJ2-7	TRBD2	TRBV7-9	NA	ASSFRSSGGYGEQY
TRBJ1-1	TRBD1	TRBV4-1	once	ASSQAGGLRGTEAF
TRBJ2-2	TRBD2	TRBV4-3	NA	ASSQELAGVRPAGELF
TRBJ2-7	TRBD1	TRBV19	few	ASSHTGTGSYEQY
TRBJ1-2	NA	TRBV7-9	few	ASSLAPGAYGYT
TRBJ1-2	NA	TRBV5-6	NA	ASSSYAGPGVYT